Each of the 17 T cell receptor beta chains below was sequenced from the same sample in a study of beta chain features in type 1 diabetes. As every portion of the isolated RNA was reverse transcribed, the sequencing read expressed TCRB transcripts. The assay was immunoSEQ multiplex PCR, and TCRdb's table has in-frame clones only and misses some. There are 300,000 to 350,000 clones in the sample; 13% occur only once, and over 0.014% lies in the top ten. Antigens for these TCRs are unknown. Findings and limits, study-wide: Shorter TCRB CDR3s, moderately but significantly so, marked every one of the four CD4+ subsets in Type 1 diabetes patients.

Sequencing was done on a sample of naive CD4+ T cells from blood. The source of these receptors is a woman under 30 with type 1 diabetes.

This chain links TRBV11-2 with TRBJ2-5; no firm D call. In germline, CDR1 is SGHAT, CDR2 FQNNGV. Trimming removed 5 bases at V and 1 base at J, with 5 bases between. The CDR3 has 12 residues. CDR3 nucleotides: TGTGCCAGCAGCGGCTTCCAAGAGACCCAGTACTTC. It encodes CASSGFQETQYF.

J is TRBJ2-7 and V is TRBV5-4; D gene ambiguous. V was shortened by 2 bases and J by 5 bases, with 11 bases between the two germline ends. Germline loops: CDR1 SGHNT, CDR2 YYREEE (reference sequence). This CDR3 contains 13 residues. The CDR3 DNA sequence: TGTGCCAGCAGCTTAACAGCTATTAACGAGCAGTACTTC. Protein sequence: CASSLTAINEQYF.

CDR3 amino acids: CASSLRGETQYF. The CDR3 coding sequence is TGTGCCAGCAGCTTAAGAGGGGAGACCCAGTACTTC. V usage is TRBV11-3 and J usage is TRBJ2-5; D is perhaps TRBD2 (5 bases). Germline CDR1 is SGHNT and CDR2 is YENEEA. V lost 2 bases and J lost 5, with 6 bases in between. The CDR3 length is 12 residues.

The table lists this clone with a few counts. Here the CDR3 reads CASSFLTGTGELFF. For the CDR3, the DNA is TGTGCCAGCAGCTTCCTGACAGGGACCGGGGAGCTGTTTTTT. The rearrangement links TRBV5-4 to TRBJ2-2; 7 bases are a match to TRBD1. Germline CDR1 is SGHNT and CDR2 is YYREEE (reference sequence). The V and J ends lost 2 bases and 5 bases, in that order; junction bases with no gene match: 3. CDR3 length: 14 amino acids.

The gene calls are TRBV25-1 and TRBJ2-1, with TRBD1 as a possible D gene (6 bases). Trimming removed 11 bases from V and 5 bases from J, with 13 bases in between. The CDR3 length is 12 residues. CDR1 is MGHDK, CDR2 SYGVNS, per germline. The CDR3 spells CASIRQDNEQFF. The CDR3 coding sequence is TGTGCCTCAATTCGACAGGACAATGAGCAGTTCTTC.

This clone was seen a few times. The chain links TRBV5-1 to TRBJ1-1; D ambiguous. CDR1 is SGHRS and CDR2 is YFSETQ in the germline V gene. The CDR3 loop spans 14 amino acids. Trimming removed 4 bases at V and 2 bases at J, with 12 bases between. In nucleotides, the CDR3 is TGCGCCAGCAGCCCTACCTTGATAAACACTGAAGCTTTCTTT. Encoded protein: CASSPTLINTEAFF. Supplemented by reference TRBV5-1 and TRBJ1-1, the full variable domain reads KAGVTQTPRYLIKTRGQQVTLSCSPISGHRSVSWYQQTPGQGLQFLFEYFSETQRNKGNFPGRFSGRQFSNSRSEMNVSTLELGDSALYLCASSPTLINTEAFFGQGTRLTVV.

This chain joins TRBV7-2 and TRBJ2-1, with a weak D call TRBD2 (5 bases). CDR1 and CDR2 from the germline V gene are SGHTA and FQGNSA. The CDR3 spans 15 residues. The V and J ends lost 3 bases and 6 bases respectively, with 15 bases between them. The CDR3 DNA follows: TGTGCCAGCAGCTTTTCTAGCATGTACGGCAATGAGCAGTTCTTC. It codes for CASSFSSMYGNEQFF.

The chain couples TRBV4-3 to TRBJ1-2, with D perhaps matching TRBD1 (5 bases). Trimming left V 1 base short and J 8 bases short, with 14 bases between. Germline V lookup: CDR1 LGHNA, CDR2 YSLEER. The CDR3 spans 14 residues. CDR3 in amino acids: CASSQAPTVEGYTF. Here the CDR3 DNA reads TGCGCCAGCAGCCAAGCCCCGACAGTAGAGGGCTACACCTTC.

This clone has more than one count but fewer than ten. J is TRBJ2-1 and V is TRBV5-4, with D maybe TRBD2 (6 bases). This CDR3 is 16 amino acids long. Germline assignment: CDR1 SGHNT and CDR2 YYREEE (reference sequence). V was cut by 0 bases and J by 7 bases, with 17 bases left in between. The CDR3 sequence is CASSLGGDRERNEQFF. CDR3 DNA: TGTGCCAGCAGCTTGGGAGGAGACCGGGAGCGGAATGAGCAGTTCTTC.

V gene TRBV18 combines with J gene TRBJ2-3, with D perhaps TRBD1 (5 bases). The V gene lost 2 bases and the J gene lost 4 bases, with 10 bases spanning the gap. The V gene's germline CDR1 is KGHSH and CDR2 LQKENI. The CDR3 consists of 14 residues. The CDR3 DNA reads TGTGCCAGCTCACCAAACCCAGGGCCAGATACGCAGTATTTT. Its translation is CASSPNPGPDTQYF. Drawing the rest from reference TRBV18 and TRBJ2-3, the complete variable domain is NAGVMQNPRHLVRRRGQEARLRCSPMKGHSHVYWYRQLPEEGLKFMVYLQKENIIDESGMPKERFSAEFPKEGPSILRIQQVVRGDSAAYFCASSPNPGPDTQYFGPGTRLTVL.

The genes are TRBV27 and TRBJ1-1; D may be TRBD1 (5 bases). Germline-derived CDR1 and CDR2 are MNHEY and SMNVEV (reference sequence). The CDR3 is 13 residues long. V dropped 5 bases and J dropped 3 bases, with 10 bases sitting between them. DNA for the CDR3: TGTGCCAGCAGTACGACAGTTTACACTGAAGCTTTCTTT. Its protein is CASSTTVYTEAFF.

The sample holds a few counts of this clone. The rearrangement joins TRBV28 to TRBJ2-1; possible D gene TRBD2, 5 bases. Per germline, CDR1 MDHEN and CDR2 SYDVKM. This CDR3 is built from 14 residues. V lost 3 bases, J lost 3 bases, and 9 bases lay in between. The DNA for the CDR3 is TGTGCCAGCAGTTTTGAGAGGGACTACAATGAGCAGTTCTTC. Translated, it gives CASSFERDYNEQFF.

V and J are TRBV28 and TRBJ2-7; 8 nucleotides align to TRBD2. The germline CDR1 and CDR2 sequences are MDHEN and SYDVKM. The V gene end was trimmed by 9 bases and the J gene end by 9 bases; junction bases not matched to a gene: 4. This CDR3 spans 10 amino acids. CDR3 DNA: TGTGCCAGGGGACTAGGCGGGCAGTACGTC. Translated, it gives CARGLGGQYV.

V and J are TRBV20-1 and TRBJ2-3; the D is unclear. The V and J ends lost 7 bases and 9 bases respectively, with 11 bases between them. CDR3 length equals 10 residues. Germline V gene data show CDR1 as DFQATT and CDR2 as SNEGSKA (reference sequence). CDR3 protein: CSGWSRTQYF. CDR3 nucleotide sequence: TGCAGTGGCTGGAGTCGAACGCAGTATTTT.

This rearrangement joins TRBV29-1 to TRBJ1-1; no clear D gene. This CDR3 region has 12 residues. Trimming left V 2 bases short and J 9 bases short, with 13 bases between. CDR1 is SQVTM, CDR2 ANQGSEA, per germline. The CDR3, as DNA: TGCAGCGTTGAAATGGGTTCGGGAAAAGCTTTCTTT. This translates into CSVEMGSGKAFF.

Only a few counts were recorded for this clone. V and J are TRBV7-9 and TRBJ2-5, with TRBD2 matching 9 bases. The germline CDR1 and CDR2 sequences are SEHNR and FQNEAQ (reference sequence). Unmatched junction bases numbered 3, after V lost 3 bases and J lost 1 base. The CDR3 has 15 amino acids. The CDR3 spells CASSFGLASQETQYF. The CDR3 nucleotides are TGTGCCAGCAGCTTCGGACTAGCGAGCCAAGAGACCCAGTACTTC.

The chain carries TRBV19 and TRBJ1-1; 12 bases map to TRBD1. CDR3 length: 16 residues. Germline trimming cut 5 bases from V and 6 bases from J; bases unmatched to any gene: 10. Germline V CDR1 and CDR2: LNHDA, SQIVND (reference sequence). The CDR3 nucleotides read TGTGCCAGTAGTGCAAACCGGGACAGGGGGCTGGCTGAAGCTTTCTTT. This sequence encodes CASSANRDRGLAEAFF.